Reported below is one TCR beta chain. Its antigen is currently unknown. The CDR3 runs 16 residues. Trimming removed 5 bases from V and 4 bases from J, with 20 bases in between. Germline V lookup: CDR1 SGHTA, CDR2 FQGNSA. The protocol was immunoSEQ multiplex PCR, while the TCRdb copy is restricted to in-frame clones and leaves out a portion. This table has 53,000 or so clones, about four fifths appearing once. These data are taken from a study of T cell clones after liver transplantation. General study results and limits: Graft donor-reactive T cells may have migrated into the graft rather than being deleted. Donor-reactive sequences fell more than third party-reactive ones, suggesting partial deletion.

The rearrangement uses TRBV7-2 and TRBJ1-1; D is perhaps TRBD1 (5 bases). This clonotype originated in a human donor who received a liver transplant. This specimen consisted of CD4+ T cells from blood, obtained before liver transplant. The CDR3 loop is CASSPPGEGRGTEAFF. CDR3 nucleotide sequence: TGTGCCAGCAGCCCCCCGGGGGAGGGTAGGGGCACTGAAGCTTTCTTT. The entire variable domain, with the rest obtained from reference TRBV7-2 and TRBJ1-1, is as follows: GAGVSQSPSNKVTEKGKDVELRCDPISGHTALYWYRQSLGQGLEFLIYFQGNSAPDKSGLPSDRFSAERTGGSVSTLTIQRTQQEDSAVYLCASSPPGEGRGTEAFFGQGTRLTVV.